What follows are 32 T cell receptor beta chains derived from one specimen sequenced in a study of response to subunit inactivated influenza vaccine. MiXCR, applied by TCRdb to the RT-PCR reads, yields one record per CDR3 protein. The sample contains approximately 500,000 distinct CDR3 sequences, under 30% of which appear only once. The sample was also reused in another study, on T cells expressing NK-cell markers. That publication notes: The authors generated TCR beta cDNA through 5'RACE template switching with UMIs.

The sample here was CD4+ T cells sorted from PBMCs, taken roughly 12 days after vaccination. Receptors originate from a man aged 45-65 years who received an inactivated influenza vaccine.

This clonotype was counted only a few times. The rearrangement joins TRBV12-3 or TRBV12-4 to TRBJ2-2; D not resolved. This CDR3 has 15 amino acids. V shed 7 bases and J shed 5 bases, with 17 bases lying between them. This chain's CDR3 is CASTTSAVPTGELFF. The CDR3 DNA is TGTGCCAGCACCACCTCGGCAGTCCCAACCGGGGAGCTGTTTTTT.

The chain carries TRBV20-1 and TRBJ2-7; perhaps TRBD2 as D (5 bases). The CDR3 is made up of 15 amino acids. Trimming cost V 0 bases and J 2 bases, with 14 bases left between them. In germline, CDR1 is DFQATT, CDR2 SNEGSKA (reference sequence). The CDR3 sequence: CSARDAAGEAYEQYF. In DNA, the CDR3 is TGCAGTGCTAGAGATGCTGCGGGTGAAGCCTACGAGCAGTACTTC.

About this clonotype itself: One end of the junction does not line up with germline, which may come from a read error. CDR3 coding DNA: TGTGCCAGCAGTCCCCCCCGGGGTATGCTCTCCTTCGAGCAGTACTTC. It specifies CASSPPRGMLSFEQYF. V usage is TRBV12-3 or TRBV12-4 and J usage is TRBJ2-7; weak D call: TRBD2 (5 bases). This CDR3 has 16 amino acids.

There are a few counts of this clonotype. The rearrangement links TRBV7-2 to TRBJ1-4; no firm D call. Trimming pared 5 bases from V and 11 bases from J, leaving 18 bases between. The germline V gene encodes CDR1 SGHTA and CDR2 FQGNSA. This CDR3 has 14 amino acids. The CDR3 here is CASSQTVPSSKLFF. The CDR3 coding sequence is TGTGCCAGCAGCCAAACCGTGCCTTCCTCTAAACTGTTTTTT.

This clonotype was found a few times. V and J are TRBV27 and TRBJ2-1; 12 positions match TRBD2. V lost 4 bases, J lost 5 bases, and 3 bases stayed unmatched. Germline CDR1 is MNHEY and CDR2 is SMNVEV (reference sequence). The CDR3 is made up of 15 amino acids. The chain's CDR3 is CASSSGLAGHNEQFF. CDR3 DNA: TGTGCCAGCAGTTCCGGACTAGCGGGGCACAATGAGCAGTTCTTC.

The rearrangement joins TRBV20-1 to TRBJ1-1, with D possibly matching TRBD1 (5 bases). Germline loops: CDR1 DFQATT, CDR2 SNEGSKA (reference sequence). V lost 4 bases to trimming and J lost 5 bases, with 17 bases between them. The CDR3 runs 14 residues. CDR3 residues: CSATTGPGGTEAFF. Written as DNA, the CDR3 is TGCAGTGCTACAACCGGACCGGGGGGTACTGAAGCTTTCTTT.

CDR3 sequence (DNA): TGTGCCAGCAGTGAGAGGGGGGACCAGCCCCAGCATTTT. The encoded protein is CASSERGDQPQHF. J is TRBJ1-5 and V is TRBV6-1, with a possible D match to TRBD1 (6 bases). The V gene lost 3 bases and the J gene lost 7 bases, with 10 bases spanning the gap. Germline V gives CDR1 MNHNS, CDR2 SASEGT. This CDR3 is 13 amino acids long.

This clonotype was seen at least ten times. The gene calls are TRBV6-2 or TRBV6-3 and TRBJ1-5; 8 bases align to TRBD1. Germline CDR1 is MNHEY and CDR2 is SVGEGT. The CDR3 totals 13 residues. V dropped 7 bases and J dropped 6; count of bases not matched to a gene: 5. The CDR3 DNA follows: TGTGCCAGCACGACAGGGGAGGGTCAGCCCCAGCATTTT. Translating gives CASTTGEGQPQHF.

The chain is built from TRBV12-3 or TRBV12-4 and TRBJ1-3, with D unclear. The CDR3 runs to 19 residues. The V end lost 5 bases, the J end lost 0 bases, and 23 bases lay between the germline ends. The CDR3 sequence is CASSLGEAIWQNSGNTIYF. CDR3 DNA sequence: TGTGCCAGCAGTCTCGGCGAAGCGATCTGGCAGAACTCTGGAAACACCATATATTTT.

The rearrangement joins TRBV4-3 to TRBJ2-1; TRBD2 aligns across 9 bases. CDR3 size: 16 residues. V trimming: 2 bases; J trimming: 2 bases; junction bases outside the gene matches: 4. CDR1 and CDR2 (germline): LGHNA, YSLEER. CDR3 sequence: CASSQRTSVAYNEQFF. In DNA, the CDR3 is TGCGCCAGCAGCCAAAGGACTAGCGTCGCCTACAATGAGCAGTTCTTC.

This clonotype was detected many times. This chain links TRBV21-1 with TRBJ2-2; TRBD1 is the table's D call, not checked against the DNA. TRBV21-1 is designated a pseudogene. The CDR3 is 15 residues long. For the CDR3, the DNA is TGTGCCAGCAGAGAACCGGGAAAAGAAGGCGGGGAGCTGTTTTTT. Encoded protein: CASREPGKEGGELFF.

This rearrangement joins TRBV7-2 to TRBJ2-1; D is perhaps TRBD1 or TRBD2 (5 bases each). This CDR3 contains 17 residues. The germline CDR1 and CDR2 sequences are SGHTA and FQGNSA. Trimming stripped 1 base from V and 0 bases from J, with 13 bases between. The CDR3 sequence is CASSLVRGVPSYNEQFF. DNA of the CDR3: TGTGCCAGCAGCTTAGTAAGAGGGGTTCCCTCCTACAATGAGCAGTTCTTC.

The chain has TRBV5-1 and TRBJ1-1; 7 bases match TRBD1. V was clipped by 3 bases and J by 8 bases; unmatched bases: 10. CDR3 size: 14 residues. Germline CDR1 is SGHRS and CDR2 is YFSETQ. CDR3 DNA: TGCGCCAGCAGCTCTGCGACAGGGCAGGGGGAAGCTTTCTTT. It yields the protein CASSSATGQGEAFF.

This clonotype came up a few times. The chain couples TRBV7-2 to TRBJ2-1; D call uncertain. Trimming took 4 bases from V and 6 from J, leaving 7 bases between them. This CDR3 has 12 amino acids. Germline-derived CDR1 and CDR2 are SGHTA and FQGNSA. CDR3: CASSYNTNEQFF. Written as DNA, the CDR3 is TGTGCCAGCAGCTACAACACCAATGAGCAGTTCTTC.

This clonotype has a handful of counts. The chain links TRBV29-1 to TRBJ2-1; 7 bases match TRBD2. V was pared by 6 bases and J by 0 bases, with 8 bases of the junction left unmatched. The CDR3 spans 15 residues. The germline V gene has CDR1 SQVTM and CDR2 ANQGSEA. CDR3 region: CSVASGGSSYNEQFF. DNA for the CDR3: TGCAGCGTGGCTAGCGGAGGAAGCTCCTACAATGAGCAGTTCTTC.

This clonotype showed up just a few times. This chain uses TRBV7-2 with TRBJ1-1; TRBD1 aligns across 8 bases. Looked up from germline, CDR1 is SGHTA and CDR2 is FQGNSA. V dropped 5 bases and J dropped 4; count of bases not matched to a gene: 6. The length of the CDR3 is 14 residues. CDR3 nucleotides: TGTGCCAGCAGCGAACGGACAGGGTTCACTGAAGCTTTCTTT. Translating it yields CASSERTGFTEAFF.

This clonotype has more than one count but fewer than ten. The V and J genes are TRBV5-4 and TRBJ2-3, with D perhaps matching TRBD1 (6 bases). The CDR3 has 14 residues. Germline CDR1 is SGHNT and CDR2 is YYREEE (reference sequence). Deletions cut 6 bases from V and 0 bases from J, with 11 bases between. CDR3 loop: CASTRGQSTDTQYF. CDR3 nucleotide sequence: TGTGCCAGCACGAGAGGACAGAGCACAGATACGCAGTATTTT.

This clonotype occurred a few times. J is TRBJ2-7 and V is TRBV28, with D unclear. Germline values: CDR1 MDHEN, CDR2 SYDVKM. The CDR3 covers 15 residues. Trimming removed 2 bases at V and 3 bases at J, with 14 bases between. The CDR3 DNA reads as TGTGCCAGCAGTTTAAGTAGGCACACTATCTACGAGCAGTACTTC. The encoded protein is CASSLSRHTIYEQYF. The full variable domain, its missing parts supplied by reference TRBV28 and TRBJ2-7, is DVKVTQSSRYLVKRTGEKVFLECVQDMDHENMFWYRQDPGLGLRLIYFSYDVKMKEKGDIPEGYSVSREKKERFSLILESASTNQTSMYLCASSLSRHTIYEQYFGPGTRLTVT.

This clonotype was observed a handful of times. The rearrangement joins TRBV7-2 to TRBJ1-6; 9 nucleotides match TRBD1. V dropped 5 bases and J dropped 9; count of bases not matched to a gene: 8. The CDR3 is 15 residues long. Germline assignment: CDR1 SGHTA and CDR2 FQGNSA. CDR3 in amino acids: CASSTAGTGSSPLHF. CDR3 bases: TGTGCCAGCAGCACCGCGGGGACAGGGAGTTCACCCCTCCACTTT. Drawing the rest from reference TRBV7-2 and TRBJ1-6, the complete variable domain is GAGVSQSPSNKVTEKGKDVELRCDPISGHTALYWYRQSLGQGLEFLIYFQGNSAPDKSGLPSDRFSAERTGGSVSTLTIQRTQQEDSAVYLCASSTAGTGSSPLHFGNGTRLTVT.

This clonotype appeared a few times. The CDR3 DNA follows: TGTGCCAGCAGCCAAGACCCTAGCGGGGGGGCTAAGGGTGAGCAGTTCTTC. Translated: CASSQDPSGGAKGEQFF. The rearrangement links TRBV4-2 to TRBJ2-1; 12 bases agree with TRBD2. V was pared by 0 bases and J by 9 bases, with 9 bases of the junction left unmatched. CDR3 length equals 17 residues. Germline V gene sequence: CDR1 LGHNA, CDR2 YNFKEQ.

The chain combines TRBV27 with TRBJ2-2, with TRBD1 as a possible D gene (6 bases). Per germline, CDR1 MNHEY and CDR2 SMNVEV (reference sequence). The CDR3 has 16 amino acids. V was trimmed by 3 bases and J by 1 base, leaving 12 bases between them. In DNA, the CDR3 is TGTGCCAGCAGTTTCCAGGGACATAAGAACACCGGGGAGCTGTTTTTT. It yields the protein CASSFQGHKNTGELFF.

The rearrangement uses TRBV15 and TRBJ2-7; 10 bases line up with TRBD2. Germline-derived CDR1 and CDR2 are LNHNV and YYDKDF (reference sequence). The J segment lost 7 bases and the V segment lost 5 bases, leaving 8 bases of the junction unmatched. CDR3 length equals 14 residues. The CDR3 DNA reads as TGTGCCACCAGCGCAGCGGGGGGGCCGATTGAGCAGTACTTC. Its translation is CATSAAGGPIEQYF.

The V and J genes are TRBV20-1 and TRBJ2-7, with 7 bases lining up with TRBD1. The junction had 6 bases not matched to a gene; V was cut back by 3 bases and J by 4 bases. Germline-derived CDR1 and CDR2 are DFQATT and SNEGSKA (reference sequence). CDR3 length: 13 residues. CDR3 residues: CSARRQGAYEQYF. The CDR3 DNA reads as TGCAGTGCTAGGAGACAGGGAGCGTACGAGCAGTACTTC.

The gene calls are TRBV7-2 and TRBJ1-1; D is unresolved. CDR1 is SGHTA, CDR2 FQGNSA, per germline. The CDR3 has 14 residues. Trimming took off 1 base at V and 4 bases at J, with 10 bases between the two ends. In nucleotides, the CDR3 is TGTGCCAGCAGCTTAGTCGCCACGGCCACTGAAGCTTTCTTT. Its translation: CASSLVATATEAFF.

The chain carries TRBV24-1 and TRBJ2-2; no reliable D call. V was trimmed by 4 bases and J by 4 bases, leaving 12 bases between them. From germline, CDR1 is KGHDR and CDR2 SFDVKD. CDR3 size: 15 residues. The CDR3 nucleotides read TGTGCCACCAGTGACCGGAGTCGAGGCACCGGGGAGCTGTTTTTT. Translated, it gives CATSDRSRGTGELFF.

The chain has TRBV6-2 or TRBV6-3 and TRBJ2-2; D is perhaps TRBD1 (6 bases). The ends were cut back, 8 bases at V and 6 bases at J, with 13 bases in the middle. The CDR3 is made up of 13 amino acids. Germline CDR1 MNHEY, CDR2 SVGEGT. The CDR3 sequence: CASRQAGAGELFF. CDR3 DNA sequence: TGTGCCAGCCGACAGGCCGGGGCCGGGGAGCTGTTTTTT.

Of note for this clonotype: The junction departs from the called germline gene at one end, perhaps through a read error. CDR3 coding DNA: TGTGCCAGCAGTTTTTGGGGGGACAGAGGACAAGCGACCCAGTACTTC. Amino acids: CASSFWGDRGQATQYF. This chain links TRBV12-3 or TRBV12-4 with TRBJ2-5, with TRBD1 as a possible D gene (7 bases). The CDR3 consists of 16 residues.

The chain combines TRBV6-5 with TRBJ2-7; no reliable D call. The CDR3 runs to 11 residues. Trimming stripped 8 bases from V and 4 bases from J, with 9 bases between. Per germline, CDR1 MNHEY and CDR2 SVGAGI. The CDR3 loop is CASGNGYEQYF. The CDR3 coding sequence is TGTGCCAGCGGTAATGGGTACGAGCAGTACTTC.

A few counts support this clonotype. The rearrangement links TRBV20-1 to TRBJ1-1; D is uncertain. CDR1 DFQATT and CDR2 SNEGSKA come from the germline V gene (reference sequence). The CDR3 covers 13 residues. V was pared by 1 base and J by 4 bases, with 10 bases between. The chain's CDR3 is CSARVPVLTEAFF. The CDR3, as DNA: TGCAGTGCTAGAGTCCCGGTTCTCACTGAAGCTTTCTTT.

The chain couples TRBV10-3 to TRBJ1-1; D unresolved. The CDR3 is 12 residues long. The V end was cut by 3 bases, the J end by 3 bases, with 5 bases between. Germline values: CDR1 ENHRY, CDR2 SYGVKD. The CDR3 DNA reads TGTGCCATCAGTGACAGTTACACTGAAGCTTTCTTT. This encodes CAISDSYTEAFF.

The chain carries TRBV10-3 and TRBJ1-4, with D hard to call. The CDR3 loop spans 13 amino acids. Per the germline V gene, CDR1 is ENHRY and CDR2 is SYGVKD. With 3 bases removed from V and 4 bases from J, the gap between germline ends came to 6 bases. The CDR3 nucleotides read TGTGCCATCAGTGATTACAGTAATGAAAAACTGTTTTTT. Encoded protein: CAISDYSNEKLFF.

The chain is built from TRBV5-1 and TRBJ2-3, with 13 bases aligning to TRBD2. Looked up from germline, CDR1 is SGHRS and CDR2 is YFSETQ. The V and J ends lost 3 bases and 7 bases, in that order; junction bases with no gene match: 11. This CDR3 has 17 amino acids. The CDR3 DNA is TGCGCCAGCAGCTCCATACTAGCGGGAGGGCCAATTCATACGCAGTATTTT. Its translation is CASSSILAGGPIHTQYF.